This TCR beta chain was recorded in a study of T cells in localized non-small cell lung cancer (dated by TCRdb to the early 2020s). Background for the entire study: T cell repertoires of more than 200 early-stage NSCLC patients were analyzed, with tumors being compared against uninvolved tumor-adjacent lungs. The cohort was made up of around 240 treatment-naive NSCLC patients whose localized lung tumors had been resected. A mean age of about 66 years was recorded for the NSCLC patients, of whom roughly 130 were male and some 100 were female.

The immunoSEQ Assay was used to sequence TCR beta CDR3 regions from DNA. As for the authors' bioinformatics: To compute T cell density, TCR beta template counts were normalized to usable DNA, which was estimated by amplifying housekeeping genes. Using the preseqR package, richness was estimated by extrapolating to 120,000 templates for tissue samples and 400,000 templates for PBMC samples. Clonality was taken to be one minus Pielou's evenness. Tissue-enriched TCRs were identified through differential abundance testing performed on productive amino-acid clonotypes, with a minimum total count of 5 and an alpha of 0.1. Repertoire overlap between compartments was quantified with the Jaccard Index and Morisita Overlap Index. GLIPH grouped TCR beta CDR3s together with public tetramer-defined viral CDR3s, and a viral motif had to include at least three viral sequences and also show V-gene enrichment. TCRdb limited this immuneACCESS table to in-frame rearrangements with V and J called. A share of clones is missing; checked studies link under half to unresolved V genes, and the rest is unexplained. The V and J calls and clone size come from that table; D and trimming were worked out from the DNA. Counted in this sample were 65,000 or so clones; roughly 76% of them appeared once. The top ten hold roughly 5% of the sample.

At diagnosis, tumor, uninvolved tumor-adjacent lung and peripheral blood were collected and then preserved as a mix of FFPE and fresh-frozen material. For TCR repertoire profiling, blood samples were analyzed in the form of peripheral blood mononuclear cells. With regard to this clone: The specificity of this receptor is unknown. Nothing much larger sits one base from this clone, and base qualities are not available.

CDR1 LNHNV and CDR2 YYDKDF were looked up in the germline V gene (reference sequence). From the cysteine through the phenylalanine, the CDR3 covers 16 amino acids. CDR3 DNA is the only sequence kept; it has 48 bases, read in frame from the first base. Here V drops 3 bases and J drops 8 bases, and the junction holds 15 bases not matched to any gene. Study-level results and caveats: Higher T cell density in blood was associated with longer overall survival, whereas higher clonality in adjacent lung was associated with shorter survival. Because of the exploratory design, TCR variables were selected using unadjusted p-values without false-discovery rate correction. Multi-region tumor sequencing was not performed, so intratumor heterogeneity could not be excluded. Uninvolved tumor-adjacent lung showed the highest T cell clonality, higher than tumor, which suggests more focused antigenic responses in the uninvolved tumor-adjacent lung. A median of roughly 60 of the top 100 tumor clones turned up in the paired uninvolved adjacent lung, and roughly 30 of those clones also ranked among the top 100 of that same adjacent lung.

The TCR comes from a man aged 35-75 years with stage II lung adenocarcinoma. The input for sequencing was PBMCs, taken before any cancer treatment. This chain is built from TRBV15 and TRBJ2-5; 7 bases in between match TRBD2. Read as DNA, the sequence is TGTGCCACCAGCAGCTGGTCCAGGGAGGGGCATTTAACCCAGTACTTC. It codes for CATSSWSREGHLTQYF.